Following are 18 T cell receptor beta chains from one sample sequenced in a study of early T cells in non-severe SARS-CoV-2 infection. Each CDR3 protein is one row after TCRdb ran MiXCR on the 5' RACE reads. This sample has about 64,000 distinct CDR3 sequences, with approximately 12% found just once. Sequenced material: whole blood, taken at baseline. These receptors originate from an adult who was a healthcare worker with PCR-confirmed SARS-CoV-2 infection or an uninfected control (not recorded which).

The V and J genes are TRBV10-1 and TRBJ1-1, with TRBD1 matching over 9 bases. Per the germline V gene, CDR1 is WNHNN and CDR2 is SYGVQD (reference sequence). V was clipped by 3 bases and J by 8 bases; unmatched bases: 10. The CDR3 has 15 amino acids. The CDR3 sequence: CASSEGTGFSTEAFF. The CDR3 DNA follows: TGCGCCAGCAGTGAAGGGACAGGGTTTAGCACCGAAGCTTTCTTT.

The chain is built from TRBV28 and TRBJ2-6; no definite D call. CDR3 size: 16 residues. V lost 6 bases, J lost 2 bases, and 14 bases lay in between. The germline V gene encodes CDR1 MDHEN and CDR2 SYDVKM. DNA of the CDR3: TGTGCCAGCAGCCCGGGCGACCGCACTGGGGCCAACGTCCTGACTTTC. Its protein is CASSPGDRTGANVLTF.

Only a few counts were recorded for this clonotype. The CDR3 region has the DNA TGTGCCTGGAGTTTAACAGATACGCAGTATTTT. This translates into CAWSLTDTQYF. This sequence joins TRBV30 and TRBJ2-3; D uncertain. With 2 bases removed from V and 3 bases from J, the gap between germline ends came to 3 bases. Germline values: CDR1 GTSNPN, CDR2 SVGIG (reference sequence). There are 11 residues in the CDR3.

The chain carries TRBV3-1 and TRBJ2-5; D might be TRBD2 (5 bases). This CDR3 spans 12 amino acids. V was trimmed by 7 bases and J by 2 bases, leaving 8 bases between them. The V gene's germline CDR1 is LGHDT and CDR2 YNNKEL (reference sequence). CDR3 bases: TGTGCCAGCAACCGAGGGCAAGAGACCCAGTACTTC. It is translated as CASNRGQETQYF.

This clonotype was seen many times. The chain joins TRBV7-8 to TRBJ2-2; 9 bases match TRBD1. From germline, CDR1 is SGHVS and CDR2 FQNEAQ. V trimming: 4 bases; J trimming: 4 bases; junction bases outside the gene matches: 7. The CDR3 length is 16 residues. CDR3 coding DNA: TGTGCCAGCAGCTCCGGGGACAGGGTAGTCACCGGGGAGCTGTTTTTT. Residues: CASSSGDRVVTGELFF.

This clonotype showed up just a few times. The chain uses TRBV18 and TRBJ1-1, with D unresolved. From germline, CDR1 is KGHSH and CDR2 LQKENI. The CDR3 totals 13 residues. V gave up 3 bases and J gave up 6 bases, with 11 bases separating them. CDR3: CASSPDGDSEAFF. CDR3 nucleotides: TGTGCCAGCTCACCGGACGGCGACTCTGAAGCTTTCTTT.

As concerns this clonotype: Germline is not matched at one junction end, which may reflect a read error. The chain employs TRBV7-7 and TRBJ2-5; D is perhaps TRBD1 (6 bases). The germline V gene has CDR1 SSHAT and CDR2 FNYEAQ (reference sequence). This CDR3 comprises 13 residues. The CDR3 protein is CASSLGGPGTQYF. CDR3 sequence (DNA): TGTGCTAGCAGCTTAGGGGGTCCAGGGACCCAGTACTTC. The full variable domain, with the rest looked up from reference TRBV7-7 and TRBJ2-5, is GAGVSQSPRYKVTKRGQDVTLRCDPISSHATLYWYQQALGQGPEFLTYFNYEAQPDKSGLPSDRFSAERPEGSISTLTIQRTEQRDSAMYRCASSLGGPGTQYFGPGTRLLVL.

This clonotype was seen a few times. This chain uses TRBV25-1 with TRBJ1-4; tentative D call: TRBD1 (5 bases). The CDR3 runs to 11 residues. Germline V lookup: CDR1 MGHDK, CDR2 SYGVNS. V shed 8 bases and J shed 6 bases, with 7 bases lying between them. The CDR3 DNA follows: TGTGCCAGCGGGACTTATGAAAAACTGTTTTTT. Its translation is CASGTYEKLFF.

This clonotype was seen repeatedly, ten times or more. The chain uses TRBV7-2 and TRBJ2-7; 7 positions match TRBD1. The germline CDR1 and CDR2 sequences are SGHTA and FQGNSA. V lost 1 base and J lost 4; bases outside the gene matches: 7. The CDR3 is 15 amino acids. In DNA form, the CDR3 reads TGTGCCAGCAGCTTAGAGGGGACAGAATTTTACGAGCAGTACTTC. This codes for CASSLEGTEFYEQYF.

The sample holds many counts of this clonotype. The chain recombines TRBV7-2 with TRBJ1-1; D ambiguous. Trimming pared 1 base from V and 10 bases from J, leaving 4 bases between. The V gene's germline CDR1 is SGHTA and CDR2 FQGNSA. The CDR3 has 10 amino acids. The CDR3 reads CASSLVVAFF. The CDR3 DNA reads TGTGCCAGCAGCTTAGTGGTAGCTTTCTTT.

This clonotype has just a few counts. The chain has TRBV29-1 and TRBJ2-7, with D possibly called TRBD1 or TRBD2 (6 bases each). The CDR3 is made up of 11 amino acids. Germline values: CDR1 SQVTM, CDR2 ANQGSEA. V was pared by 4 bases and J by 4 bases, with 8 bases between. The CDR3 DNA follows: TGCAGCGTTGTAGGGGGGTACGAGCAGTACTTC. This sequence encodes CSVVGGYEQYF.

A remark on this clonotype: A read error may produce the germline difference seen at one junction end. J is TRBJ2-7 and V is TRBV27, with D possibly being TRBD2 (6 bases). The V gene's germline CDR1 is MNHEY and CDR2 SMNVEV (reference sequence). This CDR3 spans 14 amino acids. CDR3 sequence reads: CANSLFSGTYEQYF. The CDR3 nucleotides are TGTGCCAACAGTTTGTTTAGCGGTACCTACGAGCAGTACTTC.

The table lists this clonotype with a few counts. This chain joins TRBV5-1 and TRBJ2-3; 9 positions match TRBD2. Germline V gene data show CDR1 as SGHRS and CDR2 as YFSETQ. This CDR3 is 18 amino acids long. The ends lost 3 bases at V and 2 bases at J; junction bases unmatched: 13. Written as DNA, the CDR3 is TGCGCCAGCAGCTCCCTTTTAGTAGCGGGGGCACTCACAGATACGCAGTATTTT. It yields the protein CASSSLLVAGALTDTQYF. Supplemented by reference TRBV5-1 and TRBJ2-3, the full variable domain reads KAGVTQTPRYLIKTRGQQVTLSCSPISGHRSVSWYQQTPGQGLQFLFEYFSETQRNKGNFPGRFSGRQFSNSRSEMNVSTLELGDSALYLCASSSLLVAGALTDTQYFGPGTRLTVL.

V and J are TRBV12-3 or TRBV12-4 and TRBJ2-7; D remains unclear. V gave up 4 bases and J gave up 6 bases, with 10 bases separating them. This CDR3 has 12 residues. The CDR3 protein is CASSSVTGEQYF. CDR3 nucleotide sequence: TGTGCCAGCAGTTCCGTTACGGGCGAGCAGTACTTC.

This chain links TRBV28 with TRBJ1-1; TRBD1 matches 8 bases. From germline, CDR1 is MDHEN and CDR2 SYDVKM. The CDR3 is made up of 14 amino acids. Germline trimming cut 3 bases from V and 2 bases from J; bases unmatched to any gene: 2. CDR3 region: CASSFQGANTEAFF. For the CDR3, the DNA is TGTGCCAGCAGTTTTCAGGGGGCCAACACTGAAGCTTTCTTT. Drawing the rest from reference TRBV28 and TRBJ1-1, the complete variable domain is DVKVTQSSRYLVKRTGEKVFLECVQDMDHENMFWYRQDPGLGLRLIYFSYDVKMKEKGDIPEGYSVSREKKERFSLILESASTNQTSMYLCASSFQGANTEAFFGQGTRLTVV.

In its sample, this clonotype was seen a few times. The chain combines TRBV20-1 with TRBJ1-2; D is uncertain. Trimming removed 4 bases from V and 4 bases from J, with 19 bases in between. This CDR3 comprises 15 residues. The germline CDR1 and CDR2 sequences are DFQATT and SNEGSKA (reference sequence). The DNA of the CDR3 is TGCAGTGCTATTGGCAGCGCCGGTCCCGTCTATGGCTACACCTTC. This translates into CSAIGSAGPVYGYTF.

A few counts support this clonotype. The chain couples TRBV7-9 to TRBJ2-5, with 10 bases lining up with TRBD1. The trim removed 6 bases at V and 5 bases at J, leaving 6 bases unmatched. This CDR3 is 14 amino acids long. Germline V gene sequence: CDR1 SEHNR, CDR2 FQNEAQ (reference sequence). The DNA for the CDR3 is TGTGCCAGCAGACTCCGGGACAGGGGTGAGACCCAGTACTTC. Translating gives CASRLRDRGETQYF.

For the CDR3, the DNA is TGTGCCAGCAGGGGACTAGTTGGCACAGATACGCAGTATTTT. It yields the protein CASRGLVGTDTQYF. This chain joins TRBV7-9 and TRBJ2-3; 8 bases fit TRBD2. The CDR3 spans 14 residues. Germline V lookup: CDR1 SEHNR, CDR2 FQNEAQ (reference sequence). J gave up 1 base and V 6 bases, and 3 bases lay outside the gene matches.